This T cell receptor beta chain is from a study of blood T cell repertoires in COVID-19. Study-wide background: Sources were T cells, B-cell-depleted T cells, or PBMCs; the material itself was cDNA or gDNA.

In the authors' workflow: Estimated nucleated cell counts came from reference gene primer amplification. TCRdb keeps only in-frame clones here, not all; method: immunoSEQ multiplex PCR. D and trimming were read from the DNA, whereas the V and J calls and clone size are those reported in that table. This sample has about 380,000 clones; around nine tenths occur once, and the top ten carry 1.2%. Germline values: CDR1 MNHEY, CDR2 SMNVEV (reference sequence). The CDR3 consists of 13 residues. J lost 2 bases, V lost 9 bases, and 6 bases had no gene match. This sequence joins TRBV27 and TRBJ2-7; 8 bases match TRBD2. This clonotype was sampled from a woman between 18 and 29 years old who had recovered from COVID-19. Sequencing input: PBMCs or T cells enriched from blood (not recorded which). Here the CDR3 reads CASKAGAAYEQYF. CDR3 coding DNA: TGTGCCAGTAAAGCGGGGGCAGCCTACGAGCAGTACTTC.